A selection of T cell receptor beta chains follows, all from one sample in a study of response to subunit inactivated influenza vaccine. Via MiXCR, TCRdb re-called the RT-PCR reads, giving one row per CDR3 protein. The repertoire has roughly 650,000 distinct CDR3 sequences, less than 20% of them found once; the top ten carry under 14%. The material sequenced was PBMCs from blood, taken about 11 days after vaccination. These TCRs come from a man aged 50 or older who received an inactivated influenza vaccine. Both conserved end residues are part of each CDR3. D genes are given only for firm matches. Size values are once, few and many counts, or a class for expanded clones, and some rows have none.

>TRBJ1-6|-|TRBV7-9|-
TGTGCCAGCAGCTTAGGAGGGGCGGAGACACCCCTCCACTTT
CASSLGGAETPLHF
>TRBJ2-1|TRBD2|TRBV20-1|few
TGCAGTGCTAGCAGTAGCGGGGGGGCTCATGAGCAGTTCTTC
CSASSSGGAHEQFF
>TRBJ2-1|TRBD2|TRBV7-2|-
TGTGCCAGCAGAAGCGGGAGCCTCTCCTACAATGAGCAGTTCTTC
CASRSGSLSYNEQFF
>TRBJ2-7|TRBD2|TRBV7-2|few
TGTGCCAGCAGCCACCGGACTAGCAGCACTTACGAGCAGTACTTC
CASSHRTSSTYEQYF
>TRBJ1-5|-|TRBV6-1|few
TGTGCCAGCAGGGGGGGAGCAGTGGGTCAGCCCCAGCATTTT
CASRGGAVGQPQHF
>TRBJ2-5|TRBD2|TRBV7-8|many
TGTGCCAGCAGCTTCACAACTAGCGGGAACGTCGAGACCCAGTACTTC
CASSFTTSGNVETQYF
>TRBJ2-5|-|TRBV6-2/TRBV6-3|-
TGTGCCAGCAGTTACCAGGGGACGCGAGAGACCCAGTACTTC
CASSYQGTRETQYF
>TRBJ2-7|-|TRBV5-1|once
TGCGCCAGCAGCTTGGCCTTGCAAACCTACGAGCAGTACTTC
CASSLALQTYEQYF
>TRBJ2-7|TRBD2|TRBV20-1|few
TGCAGTGCTAGGCCCGCGGGAGGGCCGTACGAGCAGTACTTC
CSARPAGGPYEQYF
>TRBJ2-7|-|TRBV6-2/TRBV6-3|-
TGTGCCAGCAGTAGTGCGGGTCCCCAGTACTTC
CASSSAGPQYF
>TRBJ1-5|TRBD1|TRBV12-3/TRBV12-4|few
TGTGCCAGCAGTTCCCGGGACAGGGGATGGCAGCCCCAGCATTTT
CASSSRDRGWQPQHF
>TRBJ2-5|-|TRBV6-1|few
TGTGCCAGCAGTATCCGGGTCGCCAAAGAGACCCAGTACTTC
CASSIRVAKETQYF
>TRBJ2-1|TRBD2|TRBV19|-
TGTGCCAGTACTATGGGGACTAGCGGGAGTTACGGGAATGAGCAGTTCTTC
CASTMGTSGSYGNEQFF
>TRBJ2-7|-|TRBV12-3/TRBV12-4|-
TGTGCCAGCAGCCCCTCCGGGGATCTTCTCGAGCAGTACTTC
CASSPSGDLLEQYF
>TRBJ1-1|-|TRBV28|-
TGTGCCAGCAGTCCGATTACCATATCGGACGGACAGACCGTCGATGAAGCTTTCTTT
CASSPITISDGQTVDEAFF
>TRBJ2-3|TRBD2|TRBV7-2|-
TGTGCCAGCAGCTTAGTAGCGGGGGGGGTGGATACGCAGTATTTT
CASSLVAGGVDTQYF
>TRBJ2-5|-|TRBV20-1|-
TGCAGTGCTAAGTGGGTGGGGGGTACGGCCCAGTACTTC
CSAKWVGGTAQYF
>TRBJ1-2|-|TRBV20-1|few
TGCAGTGCTAGGGGTGGAGCTTATGGCTACACCTTC
CSARGGAYGYTF
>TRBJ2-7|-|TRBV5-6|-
TGTGCCAGCAGCTTCTTTCTTGGGCCCTCCTACGAGCAGAACTTC
CASSFFLGPSYEQNF
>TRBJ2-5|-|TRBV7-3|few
TGTGCCAGCAGCCCCGTCGGGGTTAAACGAGAGACCCAGTACTTC
CASSPVGVKRETQYF
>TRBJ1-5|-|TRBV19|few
TGTGCCAGTAGTATAGTGGGCTCGGGAGGACAGCCCCAGCATTTT
CASSIVGSGGQPQHF
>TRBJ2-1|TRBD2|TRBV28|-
TGTGCCAGCAGTTTATTGGGGACTAGCGGGGCGTACAATGAGCAGTTCTTC
CASSLLGTSGAYNEQFF
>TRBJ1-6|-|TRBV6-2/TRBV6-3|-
TGTGCCAGCCAACCCGGGCAAAATTCACCCCTCCACTTT
CASQPGQNSPLHF
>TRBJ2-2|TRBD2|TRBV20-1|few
TGCAGTGCCTGGACTAGCGGTCGGGGCGGGGAGCTGTTTTTT
CSAWTSGRGGELFF